This T cell receptor (beta chain) was obtained from a study of T-cell memory formation after mild COVID-19 (dated by TCRdb to the early 2020s). In the study overall: TCR sequence clusters from the two donors were largely donor specific. T-cell clones expanding and contracting after mild COVID-19 in two donors were tracked by longitudinal TCRalpha and TCRbeta repertoire sequencing. Two young, previously healthy adult volunteers, one female and one male, were included in the cohort. Results and caveats for the whole study, not just this receptor: The study included only a couple of mild cases, and larger cohorts that include severe cases with pre-infection samples were judged to be necessary. Some responding clones were detected in pre-infection memory, which suggested that pre-existing cross-reactive memory T cells had joined the SARS-CoV-2 response. Whether the second-wave clones peaking on day 37 were SARS-CoV-2 specific was not confirmed. Balanced CD4/CD8 phenotypes were observed for clones contracting from day 15 to 85, whereas a bias towards CD4+ was observed for a second wave of clones expanding from day 15 to 37. Contracting CD4+ clones turned up mainly in the CM and EM memory subsets, whereas EMRA was where CD8+ clones were enriched.

Including cysteine and phenylalanine, the CDR3 has 14 amino acids. The read is trimmed to its CDR3 DNA, 42 bases read in frame from base 1. The germline V and J ends show losses of 0 bases and 8 bases respectively, and no gene match explains 8 bases of the junction. Based on the germline V gene (reference sequence), the CDR1 and CDR2 sequences are DFQATT and SNEGSKA. This clonotype was observed a few times. Its antigen target is currently unknown. Base qualities were left out, and no much larger clone turns up one base away. The listed sequencing device is Illumina NovaSeq 6000. Using 5'RACE with constant-segment primers, TCRalpha and TCRbeta cDNA libraries were constructed, with sample barcodes and unique molecular identifiers added in the process. RNA was extracted from every sample with Trizol reagent. Libraries were amplified in two PCR steps, with a second sample barcode and Illumina TruSeq adapters added in the second step. Sequencing of libraries was performed on an Illumina NovaSeq with 2 x 150 bp paired-end reads. The source study handled its data this way. The reads were demultiplexed and collapsed into UMI-guided consensus sequences using migec v1.2.7. Using mixcr v2.1.11, UMI consensuses were aligned to TRA and TRB V and J templates and then assembled into clonotypes. Expanded or contracted clonotypes were those called significant by both edgeR and NoisET, with noise models trained on biological replicates. edgeR calls used a false discovery rate-adjusted p below 0.01 and a log2 fold-change threshold of 1. PCA with hierarchical clustering of max-normalized trajectories of the 1000 most abundant clonotypes was used as exploratory dynamics analysis. Separately sequenced CD4+ and CD8+ repertoires were used to assign the CD4 or CD8 phenotype of responding clones. TCRdb reran the public reads through fastp at Q25 and MiXCR, keeping productive beta chains. Rows are unified per CDR3 protein, each entry keeping the most common DNA and genes. TCRdb, not the authors, supplied the V and J calls. This sample has 110,000 to 150,000 distinct CDR3 sequences in its table, and under 30% of those were observed once. Together, the top ten hold around 22% of the sample.

Ficoll-Paque density gradient centrifugation was the method used to isolate PBMCs. The sequenced sample consisted of PBMCs or a T cell subset sorted from them (not recorded which). The chain uses TRBV20-1 and TRBJ1-1; 8 bases in the middle match TRBD1. The receptor was isolated from an adult woman who had mild COVID-19 (a few samples of this study predate the infection). The sample titles of this study are shuffled in the database, so cell type and time point are left out; the donor was told from shared clones. For the CDR3, the sequence is CSARDEGTGEEAFF. The sequenced DNA: TGCAGTGCTAGAGATGAAGGGACAGGTGAAGAAGCTTTCTTT.